Listed here are 5 T cell receptor beta chains from one sample, sequenced in a study of control samples from healthy donors and cancer patients (dated by TCRdb to the early 2020s). Library construction relied on the immunoSEQ multiplex PCR assay. The immuneACCESS repertoire file appears here via TCRdb, limited to in-frame rearrangements. These files lack a portion of the clones; in checked studies, under half of the deficit traces to unresolved V genes, and the cause of the others is not known. The table for this sample lists tens of thousands of clones; 91% of them were counted only once. The ten largest account for roughly 12% of the sample. Sequencing used PBMCs. These receptors all stem from a man between 45 and 60 years old with lung cancer.

V and J are TRBV27 and TRBJ1-1; D uncertain. The CDR3 consists of 15 residues. Deletions cut 2 bases from V and 0 bases from J, with 10 bases between. Germline V gene sequence: CDR1 MNHEY, CDR2 SMNVEV (reference sequence). CDR3: CASSLTTGMNTEAFF. CDR3 nucleotide sequence: TGTGCCAGCAGTTTAACGACGGGAATGAACACTGAAGCTTTCTTT.

This chain joins TRBV4-1 and TRBJ2-1; D not resolved. In germline, CDR1 is MGHRA, CDR2 YSYEKL. V was trimmed by 3 bases and J by 3 bases, leaving 21 bases between them. CDR3 length: 18 amino acids. This CDR3 reads CASSQSLIRLSGYNEQFF. Here the CDR3 DNA reads TGCGCCAGCAGCCAGTCCTTAATTCGGCTTTCGGGCTACAATGAGCAGTTCTTC.

This clone has a single count. This chain uses TRBV3-1 (or the pseudogene TRBV3-2) with TRBJ2-6; D is unclear. V was pared by 0 bases and J by 0 bases, with 15 bases between. The V gene's germline CDR1 is LGHDT and CDR2 YNNKEL (reference sequence). There are 19 residues in the CDR3. The CDR3 reads CASSQEGKAYISGANVLTF. In DNA form, the CDR3 reads TGTGCCAGCAGCCAAGAAGGTAAAGCGTATATCTCTGGGGCCAACGTCCTGACTTTC.

J is TRBJ1-4 and V is TRBV7-2; D ambiguous. This CDR3 is built from 15 residues. CDR1 is SGHTA, CDR2 FQGNSA, per germline. The V gene lost 5 bases and the J gene lost 8 bases, with 18 bases spanning the gap. The CDR3 region is CASSPKWGGGEKLFF. The CDR3 coding sequence is TGTGCCAGCAGCCCCAAATGGGGTGGAGGCGAAAAACTGTTTTTT.

This chain joins TRBV11-2 and TRBJ2-3; no clear D gene. Germline V gives CDR1 SGHAT, CDR2 FQNNGV. With 5 bases removed from V and 3 bases from J, the gap between germline ends came to 12 bases. The CDR3 runs 14 residues. CDR3 DNA: TGTGCCAGCAGCCAGACTGGCCGGACAGATACGCAGTATTTT. Amino acids: CASSQTGRTDTQYF.